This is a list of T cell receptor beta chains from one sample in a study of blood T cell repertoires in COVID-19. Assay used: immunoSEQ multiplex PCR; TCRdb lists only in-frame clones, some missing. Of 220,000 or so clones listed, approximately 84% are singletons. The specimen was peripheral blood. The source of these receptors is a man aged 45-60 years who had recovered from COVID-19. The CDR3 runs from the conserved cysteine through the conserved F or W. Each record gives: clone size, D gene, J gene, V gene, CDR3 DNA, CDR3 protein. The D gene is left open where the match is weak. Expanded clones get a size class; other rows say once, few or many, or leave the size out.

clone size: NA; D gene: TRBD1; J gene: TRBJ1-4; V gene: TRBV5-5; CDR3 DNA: TGTGCCAGCAGCCGAACAGGGGTTGGAGTTGAAAAACTGTTTTTT; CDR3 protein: CASSRTGVGVEKLFF
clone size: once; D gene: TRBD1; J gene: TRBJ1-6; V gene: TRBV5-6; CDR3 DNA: TGTGCCAGCAGCTTCGGGACAGGGAATAATTCACCCCTCCACTTT; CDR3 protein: CASSFGTGNNSPLHF
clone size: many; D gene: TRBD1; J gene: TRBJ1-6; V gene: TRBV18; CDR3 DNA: TGTGCCAGCTCAGCGGACAGGAAAAATTCACCCCTCCACTTT; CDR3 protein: CASSADRKNSPLHF
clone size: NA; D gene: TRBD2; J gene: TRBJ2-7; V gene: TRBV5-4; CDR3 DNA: TGTGCCAGCAGCTTCCCGGGACTAGATCGGGAGCAGTACTTC; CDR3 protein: CASSFPGLDREQYF
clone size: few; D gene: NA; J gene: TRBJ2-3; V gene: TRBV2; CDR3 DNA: TGTGCCAGCAGTGTAACAGCCGGTACAGATACGCAGTATTTT; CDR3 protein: CASSVTAGTDTQYF
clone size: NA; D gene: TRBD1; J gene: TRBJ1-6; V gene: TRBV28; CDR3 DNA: TGTGCCAGCAGTAACAGGGGGCAGATCTCACCCCTCCACTTT; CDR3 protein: CASSNRGQISPLHF
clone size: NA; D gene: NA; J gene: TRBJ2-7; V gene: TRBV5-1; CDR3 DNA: TGCGCCAGCTCGGTACGGGGGTACGACCCCACCTACGAGCAGTACTTC; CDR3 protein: CASSVRGYDPTYEQYF
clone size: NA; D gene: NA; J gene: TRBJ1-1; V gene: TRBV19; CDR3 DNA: TGTGCCAGCCATAAAACAGGGATCACTGAAGCTTTCTTT; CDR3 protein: CASHKTGITEAFF
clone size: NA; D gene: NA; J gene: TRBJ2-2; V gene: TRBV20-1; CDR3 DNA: TGCAGTGCTAGTATCGGCGGCACGAACACCGGGGAGCTGTTTTTT; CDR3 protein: CSASIGGTNTGELFF
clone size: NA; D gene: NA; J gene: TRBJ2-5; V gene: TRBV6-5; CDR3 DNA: TGTGCCAGCAGTCGTCACTGGTCAGAGACCCAGTACTTC; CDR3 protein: CASSRHWSETQYF
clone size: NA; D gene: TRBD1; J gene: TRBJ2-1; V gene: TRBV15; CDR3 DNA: TGTGCCACCAGCAGCGAGACAGGGAGTGAGCAGTTCTTC; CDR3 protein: CATSSETGSEQFF
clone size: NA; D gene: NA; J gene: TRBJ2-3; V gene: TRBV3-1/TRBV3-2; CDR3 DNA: TGTGCCAGCAGCCAAGTAAGCGTAGCGACGGATACGCAGTATTTT; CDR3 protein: CASSQVSVATDTQYF
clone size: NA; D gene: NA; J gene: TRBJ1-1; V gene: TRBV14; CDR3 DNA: TGTGCCAGCAGCCAAGAGCGCGGGACTTTTGGGGCTTTCTTT; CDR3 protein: CASSQERGTFGAFF
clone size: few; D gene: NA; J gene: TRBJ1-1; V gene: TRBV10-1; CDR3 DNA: TGCGCCAGCAGTGAGTCGGGGGGCACTGAAGCTTTCTTT; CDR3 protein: CASSESGGTEAFF
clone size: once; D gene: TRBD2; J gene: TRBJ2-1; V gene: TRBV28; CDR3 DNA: TGTGCCAGCAGTGCCATCATTCTAGCGGGATCCTACAATGAGCAGTTCTTC; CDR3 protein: CASSAIILAGSYNEQFF
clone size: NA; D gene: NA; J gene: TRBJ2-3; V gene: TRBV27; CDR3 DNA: TGTGCCAGCAGTTTATCCGGGACAGATACGCAGTATTTT; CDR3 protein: CASSLSGTDTQYF
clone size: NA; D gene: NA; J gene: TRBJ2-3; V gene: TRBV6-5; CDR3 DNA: TGTGCCAGCAGTTACAGTCGGAGAGTCCTCACAGATACGCAGTATTTT; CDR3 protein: CASSYSRRVLTDTQYF
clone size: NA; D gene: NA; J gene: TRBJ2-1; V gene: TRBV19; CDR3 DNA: TGTGCCAGTAGTGCGGAGGTGAGCTCCTACAATGAGCAGTTCTTC; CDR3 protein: CASSAEVSSYNEQFF
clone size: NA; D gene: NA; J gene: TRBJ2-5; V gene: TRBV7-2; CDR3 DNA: TGTGCCAGCAGCCGGACTTACGCGGGGACCCAGTACTTC; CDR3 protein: CASSRTYAGTQYF
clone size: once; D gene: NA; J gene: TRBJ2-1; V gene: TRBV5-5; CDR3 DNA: TGTGCCAGCAGCCGGGACTTCTCGAAGTTCTTC; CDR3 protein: CASSRDFSKFF
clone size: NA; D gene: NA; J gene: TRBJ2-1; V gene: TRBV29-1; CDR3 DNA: TGCAGCGTTCGGTACCCCCAGGGTAATGAGCAGTTCTTC; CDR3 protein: CSVRYPQGNEQFF
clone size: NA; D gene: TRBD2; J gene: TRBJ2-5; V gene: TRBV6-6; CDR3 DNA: TGTGCCAGCAGTTACCGCAGCGGGAGGGAGACCCAGTACTTC; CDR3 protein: CASSYRSGRETQYF
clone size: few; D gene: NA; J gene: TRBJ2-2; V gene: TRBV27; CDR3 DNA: TGTGCCAGCAACGCCGGCGGGGAGCTGTTTTTT; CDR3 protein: CASNAGGELFF
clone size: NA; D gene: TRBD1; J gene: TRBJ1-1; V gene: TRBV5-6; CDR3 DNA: TGTGCCAGCAGATGGACAGGGACTATGAACACTGAAGCTTTCTTT; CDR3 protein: CASRWTGTMNTEAFF
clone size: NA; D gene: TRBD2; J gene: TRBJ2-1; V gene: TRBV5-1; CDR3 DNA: TGCGCCAGCAGCTTCGCGGGAGGGTTGGATGAGCAGTTCTTC; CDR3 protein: CASSFAGGLDEQFF
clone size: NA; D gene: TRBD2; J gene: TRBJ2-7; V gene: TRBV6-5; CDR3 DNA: TGTGCCAGCACCCTTGGGGCTAGCGGGATCTACGAGCAGTACTTC; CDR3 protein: CASTLGASGIYEQYF
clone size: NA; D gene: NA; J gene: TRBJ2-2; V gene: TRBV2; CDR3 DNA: TGTGCCAGCAGTGAATGGGCTAGCCTGAACACCGGGGAGCTGTTTTTT; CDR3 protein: CASSEWASLNTGELFF
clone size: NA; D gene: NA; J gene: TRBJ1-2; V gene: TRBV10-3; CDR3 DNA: TGTGCCATCAGCGTCGGGGGGGATGGCTACACCTTC; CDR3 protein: CAISVGGDGYTF
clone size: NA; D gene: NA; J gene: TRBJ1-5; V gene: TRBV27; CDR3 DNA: TGTGCCAGCAGGCCCGGGGACTCAGGTCAGCCCCAGCATTTT; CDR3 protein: CASRPGDSGQPQHF
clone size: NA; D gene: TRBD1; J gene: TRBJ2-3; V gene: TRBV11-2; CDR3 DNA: TGTGCCAGCAGCTCCAATGGACAGGGGCGCACAGATACGCAGTATTTT; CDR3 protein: CASSSNGQGRTDTQYF
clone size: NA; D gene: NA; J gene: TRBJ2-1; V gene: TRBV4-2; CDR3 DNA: TGTGCCAGCAGTTCCTTTAGCGGTACCTACAATGAGCAGTTCTTC; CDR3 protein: CASSSFSGTYNEQFF
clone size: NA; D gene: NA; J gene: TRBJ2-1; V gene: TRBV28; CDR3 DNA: TGTGCCAGCAGCGCCGGCCGCGGCTTCTACAATGAGCAGTTCTTC; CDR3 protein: CASSAGRGFYNEQFF
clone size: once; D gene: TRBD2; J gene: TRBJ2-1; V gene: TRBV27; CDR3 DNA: TGTGCCAGCAGTCGCCATGGACTAGACCCTCTCAATGAGCAGTTCTTC; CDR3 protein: CASSRHGLDPLNEQFF
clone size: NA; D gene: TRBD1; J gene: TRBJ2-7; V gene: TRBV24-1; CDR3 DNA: TGTGCCACCAGTGCCCTTTCTCCCCCTCCGGGGGGACAGGGAAAACCCGAGCAGTACTTC; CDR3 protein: CATSALSPPPGGQGKPEQYF
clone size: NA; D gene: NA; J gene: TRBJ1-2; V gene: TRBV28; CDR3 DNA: TGTGCCAGCAGTTTACAGGGTTTCTATGGCTACACCTTC; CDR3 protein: CASSLQGFYGYTF
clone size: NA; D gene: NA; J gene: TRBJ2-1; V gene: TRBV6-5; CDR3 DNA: TGTGCCAGCAACAAACAGGATTACAATGAGCAGTTCTTC; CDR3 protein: CASNKQDYNEQFF
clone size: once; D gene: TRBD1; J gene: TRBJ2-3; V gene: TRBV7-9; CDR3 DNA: TGTGCCAGCAGCTTAGTGGGACAGACAGATACGCAGTATTTT; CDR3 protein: CASSLVGQTDTQYF
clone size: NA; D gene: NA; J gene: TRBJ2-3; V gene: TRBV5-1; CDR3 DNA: TGCGCCAGCAGGGGGGAACAGGGTCTTGTGGGAGATACGCAGTATTTT; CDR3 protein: CASRGEQGLVGDTQYF
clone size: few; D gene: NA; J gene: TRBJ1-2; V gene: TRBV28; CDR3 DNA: TGTGCCAGCAGTCTAACAGGCTATGGCTACACCTTC; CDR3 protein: CASSLTGYGYTF
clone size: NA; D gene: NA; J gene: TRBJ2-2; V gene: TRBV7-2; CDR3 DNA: TGTGCCAGCAGCTTCGACACCCCGGGGACCGGGGAGCTGTTTTTT; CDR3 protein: CASSFDTPGTGELFF